The following is a T cell receptor beta chain sequence with its context. The protocol was immunoSEQ multiplex PCR, while the TCRdb copy is restricted to in-frame clones and leaves out a portion. Of roughly 35,000 clones in the sample, roughly 92% were seen once. This record belongs to a study of T cell changes during pregnancy in multiple sclerosis. The CDR3 runs to 16 residues. Germline lookup yields CDR1 SEHNR and CDR2 FQNEAQ (reference sequence). Germline trimming cut 6 bases from V and 1 base from J; bases unmatched to any gene: 6. This specimen was CD4+ T cells from peripheral blood mononuclear cells, taken in the third trimester of pregnancy. The TCR originated in a female donor in good health, enrolled as a control in a pregnancy study. The rearrangement joins TRBV7-9 to TRBJ2-6; 7 bases align to TRBD1. This CDR3 reads CASRTTGKSGANVLTF. The CDR3 region has the DNA TGTGCCAGCAGGACGACAGGGAAGTCTGGGGCCAACGTCCTGACTTTC.